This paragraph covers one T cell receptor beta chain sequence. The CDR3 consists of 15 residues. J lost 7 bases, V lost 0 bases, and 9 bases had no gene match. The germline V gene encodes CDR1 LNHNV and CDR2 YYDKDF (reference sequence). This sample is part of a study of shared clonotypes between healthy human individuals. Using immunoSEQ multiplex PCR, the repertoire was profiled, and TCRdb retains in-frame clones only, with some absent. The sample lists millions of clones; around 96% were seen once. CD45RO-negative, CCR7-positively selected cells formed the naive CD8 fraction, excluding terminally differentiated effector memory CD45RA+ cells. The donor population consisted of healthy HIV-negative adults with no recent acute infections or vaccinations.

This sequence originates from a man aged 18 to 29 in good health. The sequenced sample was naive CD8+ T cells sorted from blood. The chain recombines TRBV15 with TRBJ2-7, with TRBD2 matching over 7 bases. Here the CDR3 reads CATSRDTSAQGEQYF. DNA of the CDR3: TGTGCCACCAGCAGAGATACTAGCGCCCAAGGGGAGCAGTACTTC. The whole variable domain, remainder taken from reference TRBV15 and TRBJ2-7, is DAMVIQNPRYQVTQFGKPVTLSCSQTLNHNVMYWYQQKSSQAPKLLFHYYDKDFNNEADTPDNFQSRRPNTSFCFLDIRSPGLGDTAMYLCATSRDTSAQGEQYFGPGTRLTVT.